This is a list of T cell receptor beta chains from one sample in a study of STAT5B mutations in CD4+ large granular lymphocyte leukemia. The method was immunoSEQ multiplex PCR; TCRdb's version includes in-frame clones alone and lacks a portion of them. Of about 23,000 clones detected, about 79% appear once; the ten largest clones hold around 0.4%. Sequenced material: CD4+ T cells from blood buffy coats. These receptors originate from a human donor in good health. The CDR3 runs from the conserved cysteine through the conserved F or W. A D gene is named only where the DNA matches it firmly. The size entry is marked missing in some rows and otherwise reads once, few, many or a size class.

clone_size: NA
v_call: TRBV5-5
j_call: TRBJ2-7
d_call: TRBD1
cdr3_aa: CASSWQGDYEQYF
cdr3_nt: TGTGCCAGCAGCTGGCAGGGGGATTACGAGCAGTACTTC

clone_size: few
v_call: TRBV30
j_call: TRBJ1-1
d_call: NA
cdr3_aa: CAWLSGTHEGAFF
cdr3_nt: TGTGCCTGGCTCTCCGGGACACACGAGGGAGCTTTCTTT

clone_size: NA
v_call: TRBV10-3
j_call: TRBJ2-1
d_call: NA
cdr3_aa: CAISARAGMNEQFF
cdr3_nt: TGTGCCATCAGTGCCAGGGCGGGGATGAATGAGCAGTTCTTC

clone_size: NA
v_call: TRBV7-2
j_call: TRBJ2-1
d_call: TRBD2
cdr3_aa: CASSLVGTAGGAYNEQFF
cdr3_nt: TGTGCCAGCAGCTTAGTGGGGACGGCGGGAGGGGCCTACAATGAGCAGTTCTTC

clone_size: once
v_call: TRBV13
j_call: TRBJ1-5
d_call: NA
cdr3_aa: CASSLRGLGQGFNQPQHF
cdr3_nt: TGTGCCAGCAGCTTAAGGGGATTGGGTCAGGGTTTCAATCAGCCCCAGCATTTT

clone_size: NA
v_call: TRBV6-4
j_call: TRBJ1-2
d_call: NA
cdr3_aa: CASSDSNGQPAMGYTF
cdr3_nt: TGTGCCAGCAGTGACTCGAACGGACAGCCAGCTATGGGCTACACCTTC

clone_size: once
v_call: TRBV21-1
j_call: TRBJ2-3
d_call: NA
cdr3_aa: CASRNDTDTQYF
cdr3_nt: TGTGCCAGCAGGAACGACACAGATACGCAGTATTTT

clone_size: NA
v_call: TRBV7-8
j_call: TRBJ2-7
d_call: TRBD2
cdr3_aa: CASSSVGDRGLAVHEQYF
cdr3_nt: TGTGCCAGCAGCTCGGTGGGGGATAGGGGACTAGCGGTCCACGAGCAGTACTTC

clone_size: NA
v_call: TRBV6-5
j_call: TRBJ2-5
d_call: NA
cdr3_aa: CASSYSGALGMETQYF
cdr3_nt: TGTGCCAGCAGTTACTCTGGGGCCTTAGGGATGGAGACCCAGTACTTC

clone_size: NA
v_call: TRBV25-1
j_call: TRBJ2-7
d_call: NA
cdr3_aa: CASSGGTEQYF
cdr3_nt: TGTGCCAGCAGTGGGGGTACCGAGCAGTACTTC

clone_size: NA
v_call: TRBV11-2
j_call: TRBJ1-1
d_call: NA
cdr3_aa: CASSLGLNTEAFF
cdr3_nt: TGTGCCAGCAGCTTAGGGCTGAACACTGAAGCTTTCTTT

clone_size: NA
v_call: TRBV5-4
j_call: TRBJ2-1
d_call: TRBD2
cdr3_aa: CASSQRLAGEEEQFF
cdr3_nt: TGTGCCAGCAGCCAGAGACTAGCGGGAGAGGAAGAGCAGTTCTTC

clone_size: NA
v_call: TRBV27
j_call: TRBJ1-2
d_call: NA
cdr3_aa: CASSGTLWGGYTF
cdr3_nt: TGTGCCAGCAGTGGGACCCTATGGGGTGGCTACACCTTC

clone_size: NA
v_call: TRBV21-1
j_call: TRBJ1-1
d_call: NA
cdr3_aa: CASSLGGQTNTEAFF
cdr3_nt: TGTGCCAGCAGCTTGGGGGGGCAGACGAACACTGAAGCTTTCTTT

clone_size: few
v_call: TRBV7-9
j_call: TRBJ1-1
d_call: NA
cdr3_aa: CASSLAVGNTEAFF
cdr3_nt: TGTGCCAGCAGCTTAGCGGTAGGGAACACTGAAGCTTTCTTT

clone_size: NA
v_call: TRBV10-3
j_call: TRBJ1-2
d_call: NA
cdr3_aa: CAISRQVSDGYGYTF
cdr3_nt: TGTGCCATCAGCAGACAGGTGTCCGATGGCTATGGCTACACCTTC

clone_size: NA
v_call: TRBV11-1
j_call: TRBJ2-1
d_call: NA
cdr3_aa: CASSFLREQFF
cdr3_nt: TGTGCCAGCAGCTTTTTGCGTGAGCAGTTCTTC

clone_size: once
v_call: TRBV19
j_call: TRBJ2-6
d_call: TRBD2
cdr3_aa: CASPGGGFSGANVLTF
cdr3_nt: TGTGCCAGCCCGGGGGGGGGCTTCTCTGGGGCCAACGTCCTGACTTTC

clone_size: NA
v_call: TRBV7-6
j_call: TRBJ1-2
d_call: NA
cdr3_aa: CASSSAGSYGYTF
cdr3_nt: TGTGCCAGCAGCTCAGCAGGGTCATATGGCTACACCTTC

clone_size: NA
v_call: TRBV11-3
j_call: TRBJ1-1
d_call: NA
cdr3_aa: CASSLGGRTNTEAFF
cdr3_nt: TGTGCCAGCAGCTTAGGAGGACGGACGAACACTGAAGCTTTCTTT

clone_size: few
v_call: TRBV7-9
j_call: TRBJ1-1
d_call: TRBD1
cdr3_aa: CASTRGAMNTEAFF
cdr3_nt: TGTGCCTCAACCAGGGGGGCCATGAACACTGAAGCTTTCTTT

clone_size: NA
v_call: TRBV19
j_call: TRBJ2-6
d_call: NA
cdr3_aa: CASSISSGANVLTF
cdr3_nt: TGTGCCAGTAGTATTAGTTCTGGGGCCAACGTCCTGACTTTC

clone_size: NA
v_call: TRBV6-6
j_call: TRBJ1-2
d_call: TRBD1
cdr3_aa: CASRAGQGNYGYTF
cdr3_nt: TGTGCCAGCAGGGCGGGACAGGGGAACTATGGCTACACCTTC

clone_size: NA
v_call: TRBV28
j_call: TRBJ1-2
d_call: TRBD1
cdr3_aa: CASSSPPGQGIVGYGYTF
cdr3_nt: TGTGCCAGCAGTTCCCCCCCGGGACAGGGGATAGTTGGCTATGGCTACACCTTC